The 9 T cell receptor beta chains below all came from one sample that was sequenced in a study of cytomegalovirus exposure and HLA in healthy donors. 60 Vbeta and 13 Jbeta primers were used in PCR. Sequenced by immunoSEQ multiplex PCR; TCRdb stores in-frame clones only, minus some. The data hold about 210,000 clones, with over 60% observed a single time. What was sequenced was PBMCs. The receptors stem from a male donor in good health and CMV-seronegative.

The V gene is TRBV28, the J gene TRBJ2-7, with D maybe TRBD2 (6 bases). V lost 6 bases and J lost 3, with 15 bases in between. Germline values: CDR1 MDHEN, CDR2 SYDVKM. The CDR3 runs 14 residues. This CDR3 is CASRLSGQSYEQYF. CDR3 sequence (DNA): TGTGCCAGCAGACTTAGCGGCCAAAGCTACGAGCAGTACTTC.

The CDR3, as DNA: TGTGCCAGCAAAGGGACTAGCATCTACGAGCAGTACTTC. It is translated as CASKGTSIYEQYF. The V and J genes are TRBV6-5 and TRBJ2-7, with TRBD2 matching over 9 bases. Per the germline V gene, CDR1 is MNHEY and CDR2 is SVGAGI. The CDR3 has 13 amino acids. The junction had 4 bases not matched to a gene; V was cut back by 7 bases and J by 3 bases.

The chain is built from TRBV7-7 and TRBJ1-2, with D unclear. V was clipped by 4 bases and J by 8 bases, with 14 bases between them. This CDR3 is built from 13 residues. CDR1 and CDR2 from the germline V gene are SSHAT and FNYEAQ (reference sequence). In nucleotides, the CDR3 is TGTGCCAGCAGCTCCTCGACCCAAGCGGGCTACACCTTC. It is translated as CASSSSTQAGYTF.

This chain connects TRBV5-4 to TRBJ2-7; the D gene is possibly TRBD2 (5 bases). V was shortened by 0 bases and J by 1 base, with 11 bases between the two germline ends. Germline lookup yields CDR1 SGHNT and CDR2 YYREEE (reference sequence). This CDR3 region has 15 residues. Written as DNA, the CDR3 is TGTGCCAGCAGCTTGGATCTAGCAGATTCCTACGAGCAGTACTTC. Translation gives CASSLDLADSYEQYF.

This chain links TRBV9 with TRBJ2-3, with a tentative D call TRBD2 (5 bases). V was shortened by 0 bases and J by 3 bases, with 11 bases between the two germline ends. This CDR3 has 15 residues. From germline, CDR1 is SGDLS and CDR2 YYNGEE. In DNA form, the CDR3 reads TGTGCCAGCAGCGTAGGGGAGTCCGGGACAGATACGCAGTATTTT. It specifies CASSVGESGTDTQYF.

The chain couples TRBV27 to TRBJ1-3; D uncertain. Germline CDR1 MNHEY, CDR2 SMNVEV (reference sequence). V was cut by 3 bases and J by 3 bases, with 9 bases left in between. CDR3 length: 14 amino acids. Here the CDR3 reads CASSFGGFGNTIYF. In nucleotides, the CDR3 is TGTGCCAGCAGTTTCGGCGGGTTTGGAAACACCATATATTTT.

The chain combines TRBV28 with TRBJ2-3, with TRBD1 matching over 7 bases. The trim removed 6 bases at V and 2 bases at J, leaving 5 bases unmatched. Per the germline V gene, CDR1 is MDHEN and CDR2 is SYDVKM. This CDR3 is 14 amino acids long. CDR3 amino acids: CASSPGTVTDTQYF. The DNA of the CDR3 is TGTGCCAGCAGCCCCGGGACAGTCACAGATACGCAGTATTTT.

The chain joins TRBV28 to TRBJ1-5; TRBD1 matches 10 bases. Germline V gene lookup returns CDR1 MDHEN and CDR2 SYDVKM. This CDR3 contains 14 residues. The trim removed 6 bases at V and 6 bases at J, leaving 5 bases unmatched. CDR3 in DNA: TGTGCCAGCAGCAAGACAGGGGGCGGTCAGCCCCAGCATTTT. This translates into CASSKTGGGQPQHF.

This clone has only a few counts. This chain joins TRBV5-1 and TRBJ1-5, with 8 bases identical to TRBD1. Per the germline V gene, CDR1 is SGHRS and CDR2 is YFSETQ. This CDR3 has 14 residues. Trimming cost V 4 bases and J 5 bases; bases outside gene matches: 5. The chain's CDR3 is CASSPRGPDQPQHF. Written as DNA, the CDR3 is TGCGCCAGCAGCCCCAGGGGGCCCGATCAGCCCCAGCATTTT.